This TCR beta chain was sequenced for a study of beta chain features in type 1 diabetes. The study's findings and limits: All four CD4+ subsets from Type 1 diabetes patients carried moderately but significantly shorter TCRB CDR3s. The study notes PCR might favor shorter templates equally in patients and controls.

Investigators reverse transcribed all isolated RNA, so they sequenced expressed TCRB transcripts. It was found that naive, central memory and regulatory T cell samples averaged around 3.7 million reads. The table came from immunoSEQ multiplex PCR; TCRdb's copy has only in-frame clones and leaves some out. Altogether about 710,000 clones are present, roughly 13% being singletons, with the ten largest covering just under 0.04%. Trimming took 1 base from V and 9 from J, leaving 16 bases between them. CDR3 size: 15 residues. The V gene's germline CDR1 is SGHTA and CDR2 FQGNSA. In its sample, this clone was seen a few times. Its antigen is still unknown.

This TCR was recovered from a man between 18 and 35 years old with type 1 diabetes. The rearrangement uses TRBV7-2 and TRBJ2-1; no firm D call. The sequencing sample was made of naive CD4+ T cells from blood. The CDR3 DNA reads TGTGCCAGCAGCTTAGATCAGTTAAGGAGTGGTGAGCAGTTCTTC. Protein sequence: CASSLDQLRSGEQFF.